The source of this T cell receptor beta chain is a study of breast tumors, draining lymph nodes, adjacent tissues. Study-level findings and limits: Tumors had less TCR diversity than lymph nodes, more than nontumor tissue.

This clonotype was detected once. Its antigen is unknown. MiXCR, applied by TCRdb to the multiplex PCR reads, yields one record per CDR3 protein. Of roughly 12,000 distinct CDR3 sequences listed, 50% to 60% are singletons. The CDR3 length is 13 residues. The germline V gene encodes CDR1 DFQATT and CDR2 SNEGSKA (reference sequence). Trimming at V came to 2 bases and at J to 9 bases, leaving 6 bases not matched to a gene. The clonotype originates from a female donor with breast cancer. Some clones in this sample may be carry-over from other donors' samples. V usage is TRBV20-1 and J usage is TRBJ1-5; 8 bases fit TRBD1. The specimen was breast tumor tissue. The CDR3 spells CSARRQGLVPQHF. CDR3 sequence (DNA): TGCAGTGCTAGAAGACAGGGGTTAGTGCCCCAGCATTTT.